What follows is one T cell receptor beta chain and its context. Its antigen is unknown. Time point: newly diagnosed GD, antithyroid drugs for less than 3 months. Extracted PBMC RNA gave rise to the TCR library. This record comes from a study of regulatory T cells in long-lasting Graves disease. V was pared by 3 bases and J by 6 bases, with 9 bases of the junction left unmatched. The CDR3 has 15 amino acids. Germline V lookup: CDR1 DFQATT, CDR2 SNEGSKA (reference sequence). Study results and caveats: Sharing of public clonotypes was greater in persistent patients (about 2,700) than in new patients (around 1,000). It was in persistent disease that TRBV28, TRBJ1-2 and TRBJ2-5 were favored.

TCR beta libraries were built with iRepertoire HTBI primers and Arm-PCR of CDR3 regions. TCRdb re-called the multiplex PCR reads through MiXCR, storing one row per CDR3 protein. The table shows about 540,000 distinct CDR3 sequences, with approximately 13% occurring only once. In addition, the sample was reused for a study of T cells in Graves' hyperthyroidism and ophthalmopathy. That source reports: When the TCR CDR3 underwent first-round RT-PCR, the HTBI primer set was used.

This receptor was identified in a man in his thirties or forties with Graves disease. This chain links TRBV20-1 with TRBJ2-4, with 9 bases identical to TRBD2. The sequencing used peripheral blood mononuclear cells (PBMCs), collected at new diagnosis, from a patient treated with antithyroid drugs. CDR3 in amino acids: CSASAGGRIRNIQYF. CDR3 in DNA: TGCAGTGCTAGTGCGGGGGGGAGGATCAGAAACATTCAGTACTTC.